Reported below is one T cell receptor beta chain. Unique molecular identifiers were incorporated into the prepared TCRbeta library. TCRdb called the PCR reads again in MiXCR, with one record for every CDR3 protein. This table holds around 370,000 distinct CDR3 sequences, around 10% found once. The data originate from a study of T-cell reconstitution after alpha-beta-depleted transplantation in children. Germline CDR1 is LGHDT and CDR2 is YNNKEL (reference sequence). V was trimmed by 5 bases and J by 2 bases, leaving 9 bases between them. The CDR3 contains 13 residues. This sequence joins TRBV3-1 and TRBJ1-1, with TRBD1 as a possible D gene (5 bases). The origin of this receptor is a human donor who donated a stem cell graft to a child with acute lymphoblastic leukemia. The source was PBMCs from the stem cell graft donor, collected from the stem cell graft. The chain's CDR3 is CASSARVNTEAFF. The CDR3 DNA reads TGTGCCAGCAGCGCCAGGGTCAACACTGAAGCTTTCTTT.